The 18 T cell receptor beta chains below come from one sample, sequenced in a study of T cell responses to AZD1222 COVID-19 vaccine. Produced via immunoSEQ multiplex PCR; TCRdb's table is partial and in-frame only. The profile shows around 130,000 clones, 85% to 95% of them singletons. This sample comprised peripheral blood, obtained on day 0 of AZD1222 vaccination. These receptors all stem from an adult in good health.

This chain joins TRBV18 and TRBJ2-3; 7 nucleotides align to TRBD2. This CDR3 region has 16 residues. V was pared by 0 bases and J by 1 base, with 4 bases of the junction left unmatched. The germline V gene has CDR1 KGHSH and CDR2 LQKENI. CDR3 DNA: TGTGCCAGCTCACCACCGGCGGCGGGGGGCACAGATACGCAGTATTTT. The encoded protein is CASSPPAAGGTDTQYF.

This clone was detected only once. The chain links TRBV7-6 to TRBJ1-3; the D is unclear. The CDR3 has 16 amino acids. Germline V gives CDR1 SGHVS, CDR2 FNYEAQ. Trimming cost V 5 bases and J 4 bases, with 18 bases left between them. This CDR3 reads CASSPLSGRAGNTIYF. CDR3 coding DNA: TGTGCCAGCAGCCCTCTTTCTGGACGGGCAGGAAACACCATATATTTT.

The rearrangement uses TRBV7-6 and TRBJ1-3, with D possibly matching TRBD1 (5 bases). Trimming stripped 5 bases from V and 0 bases from J, with 14 bases between. The CDR3 is 16 residues long. From germline, CDR1 is SGHVS and CDR2 FNYEAQ. This CDR3 is CASSPSTVRSGNTIYF. The CDR3 region has the DNA TGTGCCAGCAGCCCCTCGACAGTCCGCTCTGGAAACACCATATATTTT.

The V and J genes are TRBV5-1 and TRBJ1-1; TRBD1 aligns across 7 bases. The length of the CDR3 is 16 residues. From germline, CDR1 is SGHRS and CDR2 YFSETQ. Losses at the gene ends were 3 bases for V and 1 base for J; bases not matched to a gene: 9. CDR3 protein: CASSSDDREQNTEAFF. The CDR3 nucleotides are TGCGCCAGCAGCTCGGACGACAGGGAACAGAACACTGAAGCTTTCTTT.

The chain couples TRBV5-8 to TRBJ1-2; D possibly corresponds to TRBD1 (6 bases). The V gene lost 5 bases and the J gene lost 4 bases, with 15 bases spanning the gap. CDR1 and CDR2 from the germline V gene are SGHTS and YDEGEE. The CDR3 extends over 14 amino acids. As DNA, the CDR3 is TGTGCCAGCAGTCCAACAGGGTTTCTCTATGGCTACACCTTC. This gives the protein CASSPTGFLYGYTF.

This chain connects TRBV18 to TRBJ2-4; 9 bases map to TRBD2. Germline CDR1 is KGHSH and CDR2 is LQKENI. The trim removed 1 base at V and 5 bases at J, leaving 15 bases unmatched. The CDR3 totals 19 residues. In DNA form, the CDR3 reads TGTGCCAGCTCACCACTAGCGGGAGCGGGTGCGGCTTGGCAAAACATTCAGTACTTC. Translation gives CASSPLAGAGAAWQNIQYF.

The chain carries TRBV18 and TRBJ1-1, with TRBD1 as a possible D gene (5 bases). Germline CDR1 reads KGHSH; CDR2 reads LQKENI. V lost 0 bases and J lost 7, with 18 bases in between. This CDR3 region has 16 residues. CDR3 bases: TGTGCCAGCTCACCACCAGCCCGCAGGGTGTCGGTTGAAGCTTTCTTT. Translation gives CASSPPARRVSVEAFF. The variable domain in full, with the rest retrieved from reference TRBV18 and TRBJ1-1, is NAGVMQNPRHLVRRRGQEARLRCSPMKGHSHVYWYRQLPEEGLKFMVYLQKENIIDESGMPKERFSAEFPKEGPSILRIQQVVRGDSAAYFCASSPPARRVSVEAFFGQGTRLTVV.

This rearrangement joins TRBV19 to TRBJ1-2; D perhaps matches TRBD1 (6 bases). CDR1 is LNHDA, CDR2 SQIVND, per germline (reference sequence). CDR3 size: 14 residues. Trimming removed 4 bases at V and 5 bases at J, with 14 bases between. CDR3 nucleotide sequence: TGTGCCAGTAGTAGGAGTACAGGGACATATGGCTACACCTTC. It is translated as CASSRSTGTYGYTF.

The V gene is TRBV29-1, the J gene TRBJ2-3, with TRBD2 matching 12 bases. Germline V lookup: CDR1 SQVTM, CDR2 ANQGSEA. The CDR3 is 16 amino acids. The junction had 8 bases not matched to a gene; V was cut back by 5 bases and J by 2 bases. For the CDR3, the DNA is TGCAGCGTTCCCATAGGGACTAGCGGGTACACAGATACGCAGTATTTT. Amino acid sequence: CSVPIGTSGYTDTQYF.

The rearrangement links TRBV6-5 to TRBJ1-3, with D perhaps matching TRBD1 (6 bases). V shed 2 bases and J shed 3 bases, with 11 bases lying between them. Germline V gene lookup returns CDR1 MNHEY and CDR2 SVGAGI. This CDR3 is 15 amino acids long. CDR3 nucleotide sequence: TGTGCCAGCAGTTACCGGGGGGCTAGTGGAAACACCATATATTTT. This translates into CASSYRGASGNTIYF.

This chain joins TRBV2 and TRBJ1-2; D possibly corresponds to TRBD1 (6 bases). V gave up 6 bases and J gave up 6 bases, with 17 bases separating them. This CDR3 region has 14 residues. In germline, CDR1 is SNHLY, CDR2 FYNNEI. The CDR3 nucleotides are TGTGCCAGCAGAGAGACAGGCGCCAGGAATGGCTACACCTTC. It encodes CASRETGARNGYTF.

J is TRBJ1-1 and V is TRBV7-2; D remains unclear. The CDR3 length is 14 residues. The ends were cut back, 0 bases at V and 4 bases at J, with 9 bases in the middle. Per the germline V gene, CDR1 is SGHTA and CDR2 is FQGNSA. The CDR3 bases are TGTGCCAGCAGCTTAGCCTCAGCGGGCACTGAAGCTTTCTTT. Its translation is CASSLASAGTEAFF.

The chain employs TRBV2 and TRBJ1-2; D is perhaps TRBD1 (5 bases). V was pared by 8 bases and J by 6 bases, with 16 bases between. Germline CDR1 SNHLY, CDR2 FYNNEI. The CDR3 runs to 13 residues. The CDR3 loop is CASLRQGINGYTF. In DNA form, the CDR3 reads TGTGCCAGCCTTAGGCAGGGCATCAATGGCTACACCTTC.

CDR3 in DNA: TGTGCCTGGAGTGTAATCTGGGTGTCCGGGGAGCTGTTTTTT. Translating it yields CAWSVIWVSGELFF. The V and J genes are TRBV30 and TRBJ2-2; D unclear. CDR1 GTSNPN and CDR2 SVGIG come from the germline V gene (reference sequence). Trimming shortened V by 0 bases and J by 6 bases, and 11 bases separated the two germline ends. There are 14 residues in the CDR3.

J is TRBJ1-1 and V is TRBV5-1, with D perhaps matching TRBD1 (5 bases). The V end lost 5 bases, the J end lost 3 bases, and 17 bases lay between the germline ends. The CDR3 covers 15 residues. Germline V gene sequence: CDR1 SGHRS, CDR2 YFSETQ. CDR3: CASRLPGGEYTEAFF. The CDR3 DNA follows: TGCGCCAGCAGACTACCCGGGGGGGAGTACACTGAAGCTTTCTTT.

The chain uses TRBV28 and TRBJ1-3; maybe TRBD1 (5 bases). There are 12 residues in the CDR3. CDR1 and CDR2 from the germline V gene are MDHEN and SYDVKM. Trimming left V 7 bases short and J 2 bases short, with 6 bases between. In nucleotides, the CDR3 is TGTGCCAGCACGACAGCTGGAAACACCATATATTTT. It yields the protein CASTTAGNTIYF.

The rearrangement joins TRBV10-3 to TRBJ2-2; perhaps TRBD1 as D (5 bases). CDR1 is ENHRY and CDR2 is SYGVKD in the germline V gene. With 3 bases removed from V and 4 bases from J, the gap between germline ends came to 12 bases. The CDR3 length is 15 residues. CDR3 DNA sequence: TGTGCCATCAGTGACGGCGTGGGGCTCACCGGGGAGCTGTTTTTT. Translation gives CAISDGVGLTGELFF.

This chain connects TRBV6-6 to TRBJ2-1; D gene ambiguous. Germline CDR1 MNHNY, CDR2 SVGAGI (reference sequence). This CDR3 has 15 amino acids. The V and J ends lost 6 bases and 6 bases respectively, with 18 bases between them. CDR3 sequence reads: CASRPHPGPLNEQFF. DNA for the CDR3: TGTGCCAGCAGACCCCATCCGGGTCCCCTCAATGAGCAGTTCTTC.